The next 21 T cell receptor beta chains were all read from a single sample in a study of beta chain features in type 1 diabetes. Expressed TCRB transcripts were sequenced, since all the RNA that had been isolated was reverse transcribed. Some clones are missing from TCRdb's copy, which holds only in-frame ones; the method was immunoSEQ multiplex PCR. This sample yields approximately 37,000 clones, of which 45% to 50% are seen a single time; more than 0.65% belongs to the top ten. Material: central memory CD4+ T cells from blood. The origin of the receptors is a woman between 18 and 29 years old in good health.

There are a few counts of this clone. The chain joins TRBV5-4 to TRBJ1-2, with a weak D call TRBD1 (5 bases). The CDR3 spans 16 residues. Trimming took off 0 bases at V and 9 bases at J, with 21 bases between the two ends. Germline V CDR1 and CDR2: SGHNT, YYREEE (reference sequence). The CDR3 region is CASSLVAGPSSNRYTF. CDR3 DNA sequence: TGTGCCAGCAGCTTGGTCGCGGGGCCCAGTAGCAACCGCTACACCTTC.

This CDR3 reads CASTLPGRGQETQYF. The CDR3 bases are TGTGCCAGCACCCTACCGGGAAGAGGCCAAGAGACCCAGTACTTC. The chain employs TRBV6-6 and TRBJ2-5, with a weak D call TRBD2 (5 bases). Germline CDR1 MNHNY, CDR2 SVGAGI (reference sequence). The CDR3 consists of 15 residues. V was pared by 7 bases and J by 1 base, with 16 bases between.

V and J are TRBV19 and TRBJ2-1, with 12 bases fitting TRBD2. The germline V gene encodes CDR1 LNHDA and CDR2 SQIVND (reference sequence). This CDR3 comprises 15 residues. V shed 3 bases and J 7 bases; nucleotides not matched to a gene: 4. DNA of the CDR3: TGTGCCAGTAGTATCCTAGCGGGGGGGATAAATGAGCAGTTCTTC. This encodes CASSILAGGINEQFF. The full variable domain, its missing parts supplied by reference TRBV19 and TRBJ2-1, is DGGITQSPKYLFRKEGQNVTLSCEQNLNHDAMYWYRQDPGQGLRLIYYSQIVNDFQKGDIAEGYSVSREKKESFPLTVTSAQKNPTAFYLCASSILAGGINEQFFGPGTRLTVL.

V gene TRBV19 combines with J gene TRBJ2-2, with a weak D call TRBD1 (5 bases). With 8 bases removed from V and 5 bases from J, the gap between germline ends came to 15 bases. The CDR3 has 14 residues. Germline loops: CDR1 LNHDA, CDR2 SQIVND (reference sequence). CDR3 bases: TGTGCCAGTCGAACGGCAGGGTCGACCGGGGAGCTGTTTTTT. Translating it yields CASRTAGSTGELFF. Together with reference TRBV19 and TRBJ2-2, the CDR3 gives the full variable domain: DGGITQSPKYLFRKEGQNVTLSCEQNLNHDAMYWYRQDPGQGLRLIYYSQIVNDFQKGDIAEGYSVSREKKESFPLTVTSAQKNPTAFYLCASRTAGSTGELFFGEGSRLTVL.

By share, this clone counts as medium-sized. The chain joins TRBV5-6 to TRBJ2-1; 7 bases are shared with TRBD1. Per germline, CDR1 SGHDT and CDR2 YYEEEE. Losses at the gene ends were 2 bases for V and 2 bases for J; bases not matched to a gene: 4. This CDR3 spans 15 amino acids. CDR3 nucleotide sequence: TGTGCCAGCAGCTTAACAGGGGTTACCTACAATGAGCAGTTCTTC. It codes for CASSLTGVTYNEQFF.

The chain links TRBV14 to TRBJ2-1; the match to TRBD2 covers 8 bases. Germline V gene lookup returns CDR1 SGHDN and CDR2 FVKESK. The CDR3 extends over 17 amino acids. V dropped 4 bases and J dropped 8; count of bases not matched to a gene: 16. DNA of the CDR3: TGTGCCAGCAGCCTTAGGATCGGGAGGGCCAATTCCGATGAGCAGTTCTTC. It is translated as CASSLRIGRANSDEQFF.

The chain uses TRBV7-8 and TRBJ1-1, with D uncertain. Germline V gene lookup returns CDR1 SGHVS and CDR2 FQNEAQ. The CDR3 is 16 amino acids. V dropped 1 base and J dropped 4 bases, with 16 bases sitting between them. The DNA for the CDR3 is TGTGCCAGCAGCTTAGGCCCCTGGCCGGGAGGCACTGAAGCTTTCTTT. Its translation is CASSLGPWPGGTEAFF.

The V and J genes are TRBV7-2 and TRBJ2-2; 8 bases agree with TRBD2. Germline V gene lookup returns CDR1 SGHTA and CDR2 FQGNSA. The CDR3 contains 15 residues. The J segment lost 6 bases and the V segment lost 5 bases, leaving 8 bases of the junction unmatched. CDR3 sequence: CASSRVDGRAGELFF. CDR3 bases: TGTGCCAGCAGCCGGGTCGACGGGAGGGCCGGGGAGCTGTTTTTT. Together with reference TRBV7-2 and TRBJ2-2, the CDR3 gives the full variable domain: GAGVSQSPSNKVTEKGKDVELRCDPISGHTALYWYRQSLGQGLEFLIYFQGNSAPDKSGLPSDRFSAERTGGSVSTLTIQRTQQEDSAVYLCASSRVDGRAGELFFGEGSRLTVL.

The CDR3 loop is CASSSGFYSAKNIQYF. CDR3 nucleotides: TGTGCCAGCAGCTCAGGATTCTACTCAGCCAAAAACATTCAGTACTTC. The rearrangement uses TRBV11-2 and TRBJ2-4; no reliable D call. Trimming removed 4 bases from V and 0 bases from J, with 13 bases in between. The CDR3 is 16 amino acids. Germline CDR1 SGHAT, CDR2 FQNNGV. The variable domain in full, completed from reference TRBV11-2 and TRBJ2-4, reads EAGVAQSPRYKIIEKRQSVAFWCNPISGHATLYWYQQILGQGPKLLIQFQNNGVVDDSQLPKDRFSAERLKGVDSTLKIQPAKLEDSAVYLCASSSGFYSAKNIQYFGAGTRLSVL.

This rearrangement joins TRBV27 to TRBJ2-1, with TRBD1 identical over 12 bases. The germline V gene has CDR1 MNHEY and CDR2 SMNVEV (reference sequence). The CDR3 loop spans 18 amino acids. With V trimmed by 0 bases and J by 8 bases, 11 bases remained unmatched. The CDR3 nucleotides are TGTGCCAGCAGTTTATCCAGAGGGGTTGGGACAGGGGGCGATGAGCAGTTCTTC. This translates into CASSLSRGVGTGGDEQFF.

The table lists this clone with a few counts. J is TRBJ2-1 and V is TRBV6-6; tentatively, D is TRBD1 (5 bases). This CDR3 comprises 15 residues. Trimming took off 2 bases at V and 4 bases at J, with 12 bases between the two ends. The germline V gene encodes CDR1 MNHNY and CDR2 SVGAGI (reference sequence). The CDR3 spells CASSYPPDRYNEQFF. The DNA of the CDR3 is TGTGCCAGCAGTTACCCCCCAGACAGATACAATGAGCAGTTCTTC.

This sequence joins TRBV30 and TRBJ2-7; weak D call: TRBD2 (6 bases). The V gene lost 2 bases and the J gene lost 7 bases, with 18 bases spanning the gap. The CDR3 totals 14 residues. Per the germline V gene, CDR1 is GTSNPN and CDR2 is SVGIG (reference sequence). DNA for the CDR3: TGTGCCTGGAGTTCGCTAGCGCCCACGGGAGAGCAGTACTTC. Protein sequence: CAWSSLAPTGEQYF. The entire variable domain, with the rest obtained from reference TRBV30 and TRBJ2-7, is as follows: SQTIHQWPATLVQPVGSPLSLECTVEGTSNPNLYWYRQAAGRGLQLLFYSVGIGQISSEVPQNLSASRPQDRQFILSSKKLLLSDSGFYLCAWSSLAPTGEQYFGPGTRLTVT.

This chain connects TRBV30 to TRBJ1-2; TRBD1 aligns across 7 bases. This CDR3 is built from 14 residues. Germline assignment: CDR1 GTSNPN and CDR2 SVGIG (reference sequence). J lost 8 bases, V lost 4 bases, and 13 bases had no gene match. The CDR3 region has the DNA TGTGCCTGGAACCCACAGGGGTACAGCAGGGGCTACACCTTC. Residues: CAWNPQGYSRGYTF. Looking up the rest from reference TRBV30 and TRBJ1-2 gives the full variable domain: SQTIHQWPATLVQPVGSPLSLECTVEGTSNPNLYWYRQAAGRGLQLLFYSVGIGQISSEVPQNLSASRPQDRQFILSSKKLLLSDSGFYLCAWNPQGYSRGYTFGSGTRLTVV.

The chain carries TRBV5-8 and TRBJ2-1; no clear D gene. From germline, CDR1 is SGHTS and CDR2 YDEGEE. The CDR3 extends over 13 amino acids. Deletions cut 0 bases from V and 6 bases from J, with 7 bases between. CDR3 amino acids: CASSLGLSNEQFF. The CDR3 DNA reads TGTGCCAGCAGCTTGGGACTGAGCAATGAGCAGTTCTTC.

The chain has TRBV7-9 and TRBJ2-2; maybe TRBD1 (6 bases). Germline-derived CDR1 and CDR2 are SEHNR and FQNEAQ (reference sequence). The V and J ends lost 1 base and 3 bases respectively, with 12 bases between them. The CDR3 is 16 amino acids. In DNA form, the CDR3 reads TGTGCCAGCAGCTTAGGAGGGGGATCGGACACCGGGGAGCTGTTTTTT. This gives the protein CASSLGGGSDTGELFF.

This clone was seen more than once but under ten times. The chain couples TRBV7-2 to TRBJ2-1, with D maybe TRBD2 (6 bases). CDR1 and CDR2 from the germline V gene are SGHTA and FQGNSA. Deletions cut 7 bases from V and 7 bases from J, with 17 bases between. This CDR3 has 14 amino acids. The CDR3 region is CASTPAGTRNEQFF. DNA for the CDR3: TGTGCCAGCACCCCGGCGGGAACAAGGAATGAGCAGTTCTTC.

This chain links TRBV18 with TRBJ2-5; 7 bases line up with TRBD1. Gene TRBJ2-7 matches the end of the DNA better, so the J call may be wrong. There are 12 residues in the CDR3. Germline loops: CDR1 KGHSH, CDR2 LQKENI. The CDR3 reads CASSPGGYEQYF. The CDR3 DNA follows: TGTGCCAGCTCCCCAGGGGGCTACGAGCAGTACTTC.

The V and J genes are TRBV7-8 and TRBJ1-2, with D tentatively TRBD1 (6 bases). The CDR3 runs 16 residues. V lost 5 bases and J 6 bases, leaving 22 bases between the germline ends. The germline gives CDR1 SGHVS, CDR2 FQNEAQ. This CDR3 reads CASSPSDSRLPNGYTF. CDR3 DNA sequence: TGTGCCAGCAGCCCATCGGACAGCCGTCTCCCCAATGGCTACACCTTC. Together with reference TRBV7-8 and TRBJ1-2, the CDR3 gives the full variable domain: GAGVSQSPRYKVAKRGQDVALRCDPISGHVSLFWYQQALGQGPEFLTYFQNEAQLDKSGLPSDRFFAERPEGSVSTLKIQRTQQEDSAVYLCASSPSDSRLPNGYTFGSGTRLTVV.

The rearrangement links TRBV7-6 to TRBJ2-7, with D perhaps matching TRBD2 (5 bases). This CDR3 is built from 13 residues. Germline V lookup: CDR1 SGHVS, CDR2 FNYEAQ. Trimming shortened V by 1 base and J by 6 bases, and 10 bases separated the two germline ends. The CDR3 nucleotides read TGTGCCAGCAGCTTAGATTATGGACTCGAGCAGTACTTC. The encoded protein is CASSLDYGLEQYF.

V gene TRBV15 combines with J gene TRBJ2-1, with D tentatively TRBD2 (7 bases). This CDR3 has 16 residues. Germline V CDR1 and CDR2: LNHNV, YYDKDF (reference sequence). Trimming took off 0 bases at V and 7 bases at J, with 16 bases between the two ends. CDR3 residues: CATSREGAGAKNEQFF. CDR3 bases: TGTGCCACCAGCAGAGAAGGTGCGGGGGCCAAAAATGAGCAGTTCTTC.

This clone was seen only a few times. The V and J genes are TRBV5-1 and TRBJ1-5; 8 nucleotides line up with TRBD1. The CDR3 consists of 14 residues. Germline loops: CDR1 SGHRS, CDR2 YFSETQ. V gave up 3 bases and J gave up 5 bases; unmatched junction bases: 4. In DNA form, the CDR3 reads TGCGCCAGCAGCTCAGGGGGCAGGGATCAGCCCCAGCATTTT. Translating it yields CASSSGGRDQPQHF.